These 24 T cell receptor beta chains were sequenced from one sample in a study of CD8+ T cells in alopecia areata. Treatment: oral pan-JAK inhibitor, 5-10 mg twice daily. Reverse transcription of extracted RNA yielded cDNA, which provided the sequencing template. The data were produced by immunoSEQ multiplex PCR, yet TCRdb's version contains in-frame clones alone and is incomplete. The sample has 95,000 to 100,000 clones, roughly two thirds seen once. The sequences come from CD8+ T cells sorted from blood, collected at week 4, from a patient treated with tofacitinib. Every receptor here comes from a human donor with alopecia areata.

The chain links TRBV27 to TRBJ2-7, with D possibly being TRBD1 (6 bases). The CDR3 consists of 14 residues. The germline gives CDR1 MNHEY, CDR2 SMNVEV (reference sequence). Trimming removed 5 bases at V and 1 base at J, with 12 bases between. CDR3 nucleotide sequence: TGTGCCAGCAGTCCATGGACAGAATCCTACGAGCAGTACTTC. Protein sequence: CASSPWTESYEQYF.

This clone was seen a single time. This chain joins TRBV5-6 and TRBJ1-2; possibly TRBD1 for D (5 bases). This CDR3 is built from 14 residues. The V gene's germline CDR1 is SGHDT and CDR2 YYEEEE. Trimming pared 4 bases from V and 4 bases from J, leaving 14 bases between. The CDR3 DNA reads TGTGCCAGCAGCCCCCTTAGGGGCGCCTATGGCTACACCTTC. Its translation: CASSPLRGAYGYTF.

The V and J genes are TRBV6-4 and TRBJ2-6; D gene uncertain. Trimming shortened V by 5 bases and J by 0 bases, and 8 bases separated the two germline ends. The CDR3 covers 15 residues. CDR1 is MRHNA and CDR2 is SNTAGT in the germline V gene. The CDR3 region has the DNA TGTGCCAGCAGTACTGGTGTCTCTGGGGCCAACGTCCTGACTTTC. This encodes CASSTGVSGANVLTF.

In this sample, this clone turned up a few times. The chain couples TRBV30 to TRBJ2-2; the D gene is possibly TRBD1 (5 bases). The V end lost 5 bases, the J end lost 6 bases, and 10 bases lay between the germline ends. CDR1 is GTSNPN and CDR2 is SVGIG in the germline V gene (reference sequence). This CDR3 has 12 amino acids. The CDR3 is CAWSGLSGELFF. The CDR3, as DNA: TGTGCCTGGTCAGGGCTATCCGGGGAGCTGTTTTTT.

The genes are TRBV27 and TRBJ1-5; D gene unclear. Between the trimmed V and J ends, which lost 8 bases and 5 bases, there was a span of 19 bases. Germline-derived CDR1 and CDR2 are MNHEY and SMNVEV (reference sequence). CDR3 length: 15 amino acids. CDR3 bases: TGTGCCAGCTACCGTCGGGCAACGCACGATCAGCCCCAGCATTTT. Translated: CASYRRATHDQPQHF.

This clone has a handful of counts. The rearrangement links TRBV29-1 to TRBJ2-2; tentatively, D is TRBD2 (5 bases). Germline-derived CDR1 and CDR2 are SQVTM and ANQGSEA. V lost 0 bases and J 7 bases, leaving 18 bases between the germline ends. The length of the CDR3 is 16 residues. CDR3 sequence reads: CSVEDLARRKGGELFF. In DNA form, the CDR3 reads TGCAGCGTTGAAGATCTAGCCAGGAGAAAGGGCGGGGAGCTGTTTTTT.

The rearrangement links TRBV30 to TRBJ2-5; D unresolved. The CDR3 has 11 residues. The germline V gene has CDR1 GTSNPN and CDR2 SVGIG (reference sequence). V was clipped by 3 bases and J by 2 bases, with 4 bases between them. CDR3 region: CAWRGQETQYF. CDR3 coding DNA: TGTGCCTGGAGAGGTCAAGAGACCCAGTACTTC.

The gene calls are TRBV6-5 and TRBJ2-3, with TRBD2 matching 9 bases. J was trimmed by 12 bases and V by 3 bases; bases with no gene match: 4. The germline V gene has CDR1 MNHEY and CDR2 SVGAGI. CDR3 length: 12 residues. The CDR3 reads CASSYGSGGQYF. The CDR3 DNA follows: TGTGCCAGCAGTTATGGTAGCGGGGGTCAGTATTTT.

In DNA, the CDR3 is TGTGCCAGCAGTGACTATTCGACTAGCGGGAGATATGAGCAGTTCTTC. Its translation: CASSDYSTSGRYEQFF. J is TRBJ2-1 and V is TRBV25-1; 12 bases fit TRBD2. V was pared by 3 bases and J by 8 bases, with 8 bases of the junction left unmatched. The germline CDR1 and CDR2 sequences are MGHDK and SYGVNS. This CDR3 has 16 amino acids.

This clone was observed a handful of times. This chain connects TRBV27 to TRBJ1-5; 8 nucleotides align to TRBD1. The CDR3 spans 15 residues. Germline V gene data show CDR1 as MNHEY and CDR2 as SMNVEV (reference sequence). Germline trimming cut 4 bases from V and 7 bases from J; bases unmatched to any gene: 9. The CDR3 here is CASSSLGQGRQPQHF. In DNA form, the CDR3 reads TGTGCCAGCAGTTCCCTAGGACAGGGCCGACAGCCCCAGCATTTT.

The rearrangement links TRBV19 to TRBJ1-2, with 8 bases that match TRBD1. This CDR3 spans 14 amino acids. The trim removed 4 bases at V and 2 bases at J, leaving 3 bases unmatched. Germline values: CDR1 LNHDA, CDR2 SQIVND (reference sequence). CDR3 residues: CASSTGTGNYGYTF. The CDR3 DNA reads TGTGCCAGTAGTACAGGGACAGGCAACTATGGCTACACCTTC.

In its sample, this clone was seen a few times. The genes are TRBV15 and TRBJ2-7; D may match TRBD1 or TRBD2 (6 bases each). Germline lookup yields CDR1 LNHNV and CDR2 YYDKDF (reference sequence). The germline V and J ends were trimmed by 0 bases and 3 bases, with 24 bases remaining between them. The CDR3 is made up of 19 amino acids. CDR3 amino acids: CATSRDQGGIGRGDYEQYF. The CDR3 coding sequence is TGTGCCACCAGCAGAGATCAAGGGGGTATCGGGCGGGGAGACTACGAGCAGTACTTC.

The chain joins TRBV29-1 to TRBJ2-5; D tentatively reads TRBD1 or TRBD2 (5 bases each). Trimming left V 5 bases short and J 0 bases short, with 28 bases between. Germline CDR1 is SQVTM and CDR2 is ANQGSEA. The CDR3 runs 19 residues. The DNA of the CDR3 is TGCAGCGTTTATTGGATCCGGGGCCACCGGAAGAAGTACCAAGAGACCCAGTACTTC. As protein: CSVYWIRGHRKKYQETQYF.

This sequence joins TRBV28 and TRBJ2-5; 8 bases match TRBD1. Trimming cost V 6 bases and J 5 bases; bases outside gene matches: 14. There are 16 residues in the CDR3. CDR1 and CDR2 from the germline V gene are MDHEN and SYDVKM. CDR3 region: CASSSKIYRGAETQYF. CDR3 nucleotides: TGTGCCAGCAGCTCCAAGATCTACAGGGGGGCGGAGACCCAGTACTTC.

This chain joins TRBV4-1 and TRBJ2-5, with TRBD2 identical over 10 bases. The CDR3 extends over 16 amino acids. The V gene's germline CDR1 is MGHRA and CDR2 YSYEKL. The ends lost 2 bases at V and 5 bases at J; junction bases unmatched: 8. CDR3 region: CASSQSLAGGHETQYF. DNA of the CDR3: TGCGCCAGCAGCCAAAGCTTAGCGGGAGGACATGAGACCCAGTACTTC.

This rearrangement joins TRBV7-9 to TRBJ2-3; tentatively, D is TRBD1 (6 bases). The V end lost 0 bases, the J end lost 0 bases, and 13 bases lay between the germline ends. Germline CDR1 SEHNR, CDR2 FQNEAQ (reference sequence). This CDR3 region has 17 residues. The CDR3 DNA follows: TGTGCCAGCAGCTTAGCGCTCCAGCAGGGGAGCACAGATACGCAGTATTTT. Translating it yields CASSLALQQGSTDTQYF.

This sequence joins TRBV28 and TRBJ2-5; D unclear. CDR1 and CDR2 (germline): MDHEN, SYDVKM. This CDR3 contains 12 residues. The V end was cut by 4 bases, the J end by 2 bases, with 5 bases between. As DNA, the CDR3 is TGTGCCAGCAGTTGGCCGCAAGAGACCCAGTACTTC. This encodes CASSWPQETQYF.

The chain couples TRBV9 to TRBJ2-3; 8 nucleotides align to TRBD2. The CDR3 is 16 residues long. Germline loops: CDR1 SGDLS, CDR2 YYNGEE. Trimming at V came to 2 bases and at J to 3 bases, leaving 8 bases not matched to a gene. This chain's CDR3 is CASSVATGGPTDTQYF. The CDR3 DNA is TGTGCCAGCAGCGTTGCGACGGGAGGGCCTACAGATACGCAGTATTTT.

The chain joins TRBV5-4 to TRBJ2-1; D is unresolved. From germline, CDR1 is SGHNT and CDR2 YYREEE (reference sequence). The V end lost 1 base, the J end lost 5 bases, and 4 bases lay between the germline ends. This CDR3 is 12 amino acids long. In DNA, the CDR3 is TGTGCCAGCAGCTTGTGGCACAATGAGCAGTTCTTC. Its protein is CASSLWHNEQFF.

V is TRBV19 and J is TRBJ2-1, with 8 bases matching TRBD1. The CDR3 is made up of 18 amino acids. Germline V gene lookup returns CDR1 LNHDA and CDR2 SQIVND (reference sequence). V was pared by 4 bases and J by 0 bases, with 11 bases of the junction left unmatched. CDR3 coding DNA: TGTGCCAGTAGTAGGTCAGGGGGCTTGCAAATCTCCTACAATGAGCAGTTCTTC. Encoded protein: CASSRSGGLQISYNEQFF.

The chain couples TRBV25-1 to TRBJ2-6; 11 bases are shared with TRBD1. In germline, CDR1 is MGHDK, CDR2 SYGVNS. V lost 4 bases and J lost 0; bases outside the gene matches: 2. This CDR3 is 17 amino acids long. The CDR3 DNA reads TGTGCCAGCAGTGGGGGGACAGGGGGCTCTGGGGCCAACGTCCTGACTTTC. It translates to CASSGGTGGSGANVLTF.

The chain combines TRBV11-2 with TRBJ2-1, with D possibly TRBD1 on 5 matching bases. The CDR3 covers 14 residues. V lost 5 bases and J 12 bases, leaving 20 bases between the germline ends. CDR1 is SGHAT, CDR2 FQNNGV, per germline. The CDR3 DNA reads TGTGCCAGCAGCCCATCCCCCCGTACGCAGGGGCAGTTCTTC. This codes for CASSPSPRTQGQFF.

The chain joins TRBV12-5 to TRBJ2-5; D unresolved. Germline-derived CDR1 and CDR2 are LGHNT and FRNRAP. The CDR3 is 12 residues long. Trimming shortened V by 0 bases and J by 13 bases, and 12 bases separated the two germline ends. The CDR3 nucleotides read TGTGCTAGTGGTTTGGTAACGACCTCCCCGTACTTC. It encodes CASGLVTTSPYF.

This chain links TRBV5-4 with TRBJ2-3; D is ambiguous. The CDR3 is 11 residues long. V lost 0 bases and J 6 bases, leaving 2 bases between the germline ends. Looked up from germline, CDR1 is SGHNT and CDR2 is YYREEE (reference sequence). The CDR3 nucleotides are TGTGCCAGCAGCTTGGGGGATACGCAGTATTTT. Translation gives CASSLGDTQYF.